The 26 T cell receptor beta chains presented below share a single source sample, sequenced in a study of Ad26.COV2.S vaccination and SARS-CoV-2 variants (dated by TCRdb to the early 2020s). The library was prepared using the immunoSEQ multiplex PCR assay. TCRdb provides this immuneACCESS table in a form limited to in-frame rearrangements. Some clones are lacking; in checked studies, under half of them reflect an unresolved V gene, and why the rest are absent is not known. The sample table records around 310,000 clones; 85% to 90% of these occur just once. In total, the top ten clones hold around 5.5% of the sample. The sample's treatment or condition label is to be understood as: about 20 received Ad26.COV2.S at low or high dose, single or two shots; 5 received placebo; per-sample allocation not given. Repertoires of vaccine and placebo recipients were sequenced from samples taken on day 63 after the first injection.

Sample: peripheral blood, taken in a trial of Ad26.COV2.S vaccine versus placebo. The receptors originated from a person between 18 and 65 years old who received the Ad26.COV2.S COVID-19 vaccine or a placebo.

The chain combines TRBV4-3 with TRBJ1-4; tentative D call: TRBD1 (5 bases). The CDR3 runs 16 residues. Per the germline V gene, CDR1 is LGHNA and CDR2 is YSLEER. Trimming pared 4 bases from V and 8 bases from J, leaving 20 bases between. The CDR3 loop reads CASSREPRGEGEKLFF. Here the CDR3 DNA reads TGCGCCAGCAGCCGAGAACCGCGAGGGGAGGGGGAAAAACTGTTTTTT.

The rearrangement links TRBV5-1 to TRBJ2-1, with D possibly matching TRBD1 (6 bases). This CDR3 region has 17 residues. Germline CDR1 is SGHRS and CDR2 is YFSETQ. The V and J ends lost 0 bases and 2 bases respectively, with 15 bases between them. The chain's CDR3 is CASSLAVVGTTYNEQFF. The CDR3 coding sequence is TGCGCCAGCAGCTTGGCGGTAGTCGGGACAACCTACAATGAGCAGTTCTTC.

The rearrangement joins TRBV19 to TRBJ1-1; possibly TRBD1 for D (5 bases). With 3 bases removed from V and 1 base from J, the gap between germline ends came to 12 bases. The V gene's germline CDR1 is LNHDA and CDR2 SQIVND (reference sequence). The CDR3 contains 15 residues. CDR3 sequence: CASSIPGGENTEAFF. CDR3 nucleotide sequence: TGTGCCAGTAGTATTCCGGGAGGGGAGAACACTGAAGCTTTCTTT.

V and J are TRBV18 and TRBJ1-3; D might be TRBD1 (6 bases). The CDR3 extends over 14 amino acids. V was shortened by 9 bases and J by 0 bases, with 12 bases between the two germline ends. CDR1 and CDR2 from the germline V gene are KGHSH and LQKENI. The CDR3 DNA is TGTGCCAGTCAGGGGCAAAGCTCTGGAAACACCATATATTTT. It translates to CASQGQSSGNTIYF.

This clone was recorded only once. The chain is built from TRBV18 and TRBJ1-5; the D is unclear. The germline V gene encodes CDR1 KGHSH and CDR2 LQKENI. V was trimmed by 3 bases and J by 6 bases, leaving 9 bases between them. The CDR3 is made up of 13 amino acids. CDR3 sequence: CASSPDWGQPQHF. CDR3 nucleotide sequence: TGTGCCAGCTCACCCGATTGGGGTCAGCCCCAGCATTTT. Full variable domain (rest looked up from reference TRBV18 and TRBJ1-5): NAGVMQNPRHLVRRRGQEARLRCSPMKGHSHVYWYRQLPEEGLKFMVYLQKENIIDESGMPKERFSAEFPKEGPSILRIQQVVRGDSAAYFCASSPDWGQPQHFGDGTRLSIL.

The CDR3 loop is CASSPGTGLFF. DNA for the CDR3: TGTGCCAGCAGTCCCGGGACAGGACTGTTTTTT. V gene TRBV6-5 combines with J gene TRBJ1-4; 8 positions match TRBD1. CDR1 and CDR2 (germline): MNHEY, SVGAGI. The V segment lost 5 bases and the J segment 13 bases; nucleotides outside the gene matches: 3. The CDR3 covers 11 residues.

The chain is built from TRBV19 and TRBJ1-1, with a weak D call TRBD1 (5 bases). The CDR3 sequence is 15 residues long. The germline V gene encodes CDR1 LNHDA and CDR2 SQIVND (reference sequence). Trimming left V 5 bases short and J 0 bases short, with 13 bases between. The CDR3 region is CASSGQGTLNTEAFF. CDR3 DNA: TGTGCCAGTAGTGGGCAGGGAACCCTGAACACTGAAGCTTTCTTT.

The V call is TRBV11-2, the J call TRBJ2-1; D ambiguous. The CDR3 length is 11 residues. V shed 5 bases and J shed 5 bases, with 4 bases lying between them. Germline loops: CDR1 SGHAT, CDR2 FQNNGV. CDR3 in amino acids: CASSRNNEQFF. The CDR3 DNA sequence: TGTGCCAGCAGCCGAAACAATGAGCAGTTCTTC.

This clone was picked up a small number of times. In DNA form, the CDR3 reads TGTGCCAGCAGCCAGGCCTGGGACCCCTATGAAGCTTTCTTT. Protein: CASSQAWDPYEAFF. The rearrangement uses TRBV4-2 and TRBJ1-1; a weak D match, TRBD1 (5 bases). Trimming took 3 bases from V and 7 from J, leaving 15 bases between them. The CDR3 covers 14 residues. Germline assignment: CDR1 LGHNA and CDR2 YNFKEQ.

The chain has TRBV3-1 (or the pseudogene TRBV3-2) and TRBJ1-1; 8 nucleotides match TRBD1. CDR3 length equals 16 residues. Germline V gene lookup returns CDR1 LGHDT and CDR2 YNNKEL (reference sequence). V shed 3 bases, J shed 0 bases, and the junction held 6 bases outside the gene matches. The CDR3 reads CASSQGDRTLNTEAFF. Here the CDR3 DNA reads TGTGCCAGCAGCCAGGGGGACAGGACCTTGAACACTGAAGCTTTCTTT.

This rearrangement joins TRBV30 to TRBJ2-6; 7 bases agree with TRBD1. The CDR3 is made up of 15 amino acids. V lost 0 bases to trimming and J lost 7 bases; unmatched junction nucleotides: 6. Germline V gene data show CDR1 as GTSNPN and CDR2 as SVGIG (reference sequence). As DNA, the CDR3 is TGTGCCTGGAGTGTACTAGGGGGCGAAGCCAACGTCCTGACTTTC. Translated: CAWSVLGGEANVLTF.

To note about this clone: At one of its ends the junction is not consistent with the germline gene, which may arise from a read error. The genes are TRBV5-6 and TRBJ1-1; 9 bases match TRBD1. The CDR3 length is 13 residues. Germline V CDR1 and CDR2: SGHDT, YYEEEE. CDR3 nucleotide sequence: TGTGCCAGCAGTTTGGACAGGGGCACTGAAGCTTTCTTT. Translated, it gives CASSLDRGTEAFF.

J is TRBJ1-2 and V is TRBV7-9; D gene ambiguous. Trimming took off 1 base at V and 8 bases at J, with 8 bases between the two ends. CDR3 length: 12 amino acids. Germline lookup yields CDR1 SEHNR and CDR2 FQNEAQ (reference sequence). The CDR3 here is CASSLDGQGYTF. Here the CDR3 DNA reads TGTGCCAGCAGCTTAGACGGGCAGGGCTACACCTTC.

The gene calls are TRBV27 and TRBJ2-1; TRBD2 might be the D (7 bases). The CDR3 runs to 14 residues. CDR1 is MNHEY and CDR2 is SMNVEV in the germline V gene (reference sequence). V lost 7 bases to trimming and J lost 3 bases, with 13 bases between them. CDR3 region: CASTRGPRYNEQFF. The CDR3 DNA reads TGTGCCAGCACGCGGGGGCCTCGCTACAATGAGCAGTTCTTC.

This clone was seen a handful of times. The CDR3 reads CASTLPSGTDQETQYF. CDR3 coding DNA: TGTGCCAGCACTCTACCCTCCGGGACAGACCAAGAGACCCAGTACTTC. The V gene is TRBV6-6, the J gene TRBJ2-5, with 7 bases matching TRBD1. The CDR3 is made up of 16 amino acids. Germline V gene data show CDR1 as MNHNY and CDR2 as SVGAGI (reference sequence). V shed 7 bases, J shed 0 bases, and the junction held 11 bases outside the gene matches.

The gene calls are TRBV7-2 and TRBJ1-3, with D possibly matching TRBD1 (6 bases). The CDR3 runs to 16 residues. V lost 7 bases, J lost 0 bases, and 16 bases lay in between. Germline lookup yields CDR1 SGHTA and CDR2 FQGNSA. The CDR3 bases are TGTGCCAGCACCTCAGGGGCGTTCCGCTCTGGAAACACCATATATTTT. It encodes CASTSGAFRSGNTIYF.

V usage is TRBV10-1 and J usage is TRBJ1-2; possibly TRBD1 for D (6 bases). V shed 8 bases and J shed 4 bases, with 38 bases lying between them. CDR3 size: 21 residues. Germline loops: CDR1 WNHNN, CDR2 SYGVQD (reference sequence). The DNA of the CDR3 is TGCGCCAGCTCCTTACAGGGTGATAGTGGTCCACTTACCCTAGCGCCCTATGGCTACACCTTC. Its translation: CASSLQGDSGPLTLAPYGYTF.

The chain uses TRBV27 and TRBJ1-1; 7 bases line up with TRBD1. This CDR3 has 16 amino acids. V shed 7 bases and J 3 bases; nucleotides not matched to a gene: 14. Germline CDR1 is MNHEY and CDR2 is SMNVEV (reference sequence). CDR3 in amino acids: CASTIRGGPSDTEAFF. The CDR3 DNA sequence: TGTGCCAGCACCATAAGAGGGGGCCCCTCGGACACTGAAGCTTTCTTT.

The J gene is TRBJ1-3, the V gene TRBV7-6; 7 bases are shared with TRBD1. J gave up 2 bases and V 5 bases, and 6 bases lay outside the gene matches. The length of the CDR3 is 15 residues. Germline V gives CDR1 SGHVS, CDR2 FNYEAQ. CDR3 nucleotides: TGTGCCAGCAGCCCTGACAGGGTTACTGGAAACACCATATATTTT. Protein: CASSPDRVTGNTIYF. Full variable domain (rest looked up from reference TRBV7-6 and TRBJ1-3): GAGVSQSPRYKVTKRGQDVALRCDPISGHVSLYWYRQALGQGPEFLTYFNYEAQQDKSGLPNDRFSAERPEGSISTLTIQRTEQRDSAMYRCASSPDRVTGNTIYFGEGSWLTVV.

The CDR3 region is CASSRDSSYEQYV. CDR3 nucleotide sequence: TGTGCCAGCAGCCGGGACTCCTCCTACGAGCAGTACGTC. The chain combines TRBV7-2 with TRBJ2-7; D perhaps matches TRBD2 (6 bases). In germline, CDR1 is SGHTA, CDR2 FQGNSA. This CDR3 spans 13 amino acids. The V and J ends lost 5 bases and 0 bases respectively, with 8 bases between them.

The chain employs TRBV6-2 or TRBV6-3 and TRBJ2-1; 10 bases are shared with TRBD1. After removal of 5 bases from V and 7 bases from J, the junction contained 11 bases not matched to a gene. Germline values: CDR1 MNHEY, CDR2 SVGEGT. CDR3 size: 16 residues. The CDR3 is CASSPQTGGVENEQFF. CDR3 coding DNA: TGTGCCAGCAGTCCACAGACAGGGGGCGTTGAAAATGAGCAGTTCTTC.

The rearrangement joins TRBV19 to TRBJ1-2; TRBD1 aligns across 7 bases. Germline loops: CDR1 LNHDA, CDR2 SQIVND (reference sequence). The J segment lost 4 bases and the V segment lost 2 bases, leaving 10 bases of the junction unmatched. The CDR3 totals 16 residues. CDR3 DNA sequence: TGTGCCAGTAGTATATGGGAAGGAGGGGGCGGCTATGGCTACACCTTC. Protein sequence: CASSIWEGGGGYGYTF.

The V gene is TRBV19, the J gene TRBJ2-2; 8 bases agree with TRBD1. With V trimmed by 7 bases and J by 2 bases, 9 bases remained unmatched. This CDR3 is 16 amino acids long. Germline CDR1 reads LNHDA; CDR2 reads SQIVND (reference sequence). CDR3 amino acids: CASIDQGALNTGELFF. Written as DNA, the CDR3 is TGTGCCAGTATCGACCAGGGGGCCCTTAACACCGGGGAGCTGTTTTTT.

This chain uses TRBV30 with TRBJ2-2, with 8 bases identical to TRBD2. V was clipped by 8 bases and J by 0 bases; unmatched bases: 14. The CDR3 has 17 residues. The germline CDR1 and CDR2 sequences are GTSNPN and SVGIG (reference sequence). The CDR3 DNA sequence: TGTGCCCAAGAGTTAGCGGGATTAGACGCGAACACCGGGGAGCTGTTTTTT. Its protein is CAQELAGLDANTGELFF.

CDR3 amino acids: CASSGSQVSSSSYNSPLHF. The CDR3, as DNA: TGTGCCAGCAGCGGATCGCAGGTCTCTTCGAGCTCCTATAATTCACCCCTCCACTTT. The chain has TRBV27 and TRBJ1-6; D gene ambiguous. Trimming took 6 bases from V and 0 from J, leaving 21 bases between them. Germline assignment: CDR1 MNHEY and CDR2 SMNVEV (reference sequence). The CDR3 runs 19 residues.

The rearrangement links TRBV27 to TRBJ2-1; 8 nucleotides line up with TRBD2. This CDR3 region has 15 residues. From germline, CDR1 is MNHEY and CDR2 SMNVEV (reference sequence). With V trimmed by 8 bases and J by 10 bases, 16 bases remained unmatched. The CDR3 reads CASGLAGLAMGEQFF. The CDR3 coding sequence is TGTGCCAGCGGGCTAGCGGGTTTGGCAATGGGAGAGCAGTTCTTC.